The clone carrying this T cell receptor beta chain was counted only a few times. The antigen remains unidentified. These data originate in a study of blood T cells in healthy people across ages. Points from the study as a whole: Total diversity from one million sequenced T cells was likely underestimated. Aged donors had fewer naive CD4+ cells and lower diversity than long-lived donors. A roughly linear fall in TCR beta diversity per million T cells was seen with increasing age.

A second PCR, run for about 6 to 12 cycles, used a sample-barcoded 5' primer plus a J-beta primer mix. TCRdb recomputed calls from the 5' RACE reads with MiXCR, one row per CDR3 protein. Of about 1.1 million distinct CDR3 sequences listed, 35% to 40% are singletons. The TCR comes from a man between 18 and 35 years old in good health. The sequencing sample was made of blood.

The CDR3 here is CASSFSPPAGGRGTQYF. The CDR3 coding sequence is TGTGCCAGCAGCTTCTCCCCCCCTGCGGGGGGGCGAGGTACGCAGTATTTT. This chain connects TRBV7-2 to TRBJ2-3; 9 positions match TRBD2. Germline V gene lookup returns CDR1 SGHTA and CDR2 FQGNSA. After removal of 3 bases from V and 8 bases from J, the junction contained 15 bases not matched to a gene. The CDR3 totals 17 residues. The full variable domain, its missing parts supplied by reference TRBV7-2 and TRBJ2-3, is GAGVSQSPSNKVTEKGKDVELRCDPISGHTALYWYRQSLGQGLEFLIYFQGNSAPDKSGLPSDRFSAERTGGSVSTLTIQRTQQEDSAVYLCASSFSPPAGGRGTQYFGPGTRLTVL.